This T cell receptor (beta chain) was found in a study of PD-1 blockade in classical Hodgkin lymphoma. All patients relapsed after autologous stem cell transplantation, and brentuximab vedotin exposure varied. Best overall response was complete response, partial response or progressive disease in these relapsed/refractory classical Hodgkin lymphoma patients. Concerning this clone itself: Antigen unknown.

V was pared by 4 bases and J by 1 base, with 15 bases between. Germline V CDR1 and CDR2: SGHNT, YENEEA. The CDR3 loop spans 16 amino acids. General study findings and limits: Some patients started nivolumab under 1 year after ASCT, and they were excluded. The origin of the repertoire differences remains undefined, with disease activity or prior therapy as possible causes. Baseline diversity was lower in partial responders and progressors than complete responders.

Data came from immunoSEQ multiplex PCR; TCRdb stores just in-frame clones and leaves some out. The table has 25,000 to 35,000 clones, around 71% seen once; the top ten hold over 2.5%. The sequence was collected from a human donor with classical Hodgkin lymphoma. The starting material was peripheral blood mononuclear cells (PBMCs), obtained before the second cycle of nivolumab. This rearrangement joins TRBV11-3 to TRBJ2-3, with a weak D call TRBD2 (5 bases). The CDR3 sequence is CASSSLATTGTDTQYF. CDR3 DNA sequence: TGTGCCAGCAGCTCCCTAGCCACCACGGGCACAGATACGCAGTATTTT. Together with reference TRBV11-3 and TRBJ2-3, the CDR3 gives the full variable domain: EAGVVQSPRYKIIEKKQPVAFWCNPISGHNTLYWYLQNLGQGPELLIRYENEEAVDDSQLPKDRFSAERLKGVDSTLKIQPAELGDSAVYLCASSSLATTGTDTQYFGPGTRLTVL.